The sample holds one count of the clone carrying this T cell receptor (beta chain). The antigen remains unidentified. The data were obtained in a study of cytomegalovirus exposure and HLA in healthy donors. Study-level points and caveats: Reports state that TCR beta sequences accurately predicted most subjects' HLA-A and HLA-B alleles. There were some public TCRs occurring in many donors, but most TCR sequences were rare. Most likely, a cluster of highly shared sequence variants arose as a sequencing artifact.

The CDR3 has 15 residues. CDR1 is SQVTM and CDR2 is ANQGSEA in the germline V gene. The V and J ends lost 6 bases and 6 bases, in that order; junction bases with no gene match: 16. 13 Jbeta primers and 60 Vbeta primers were used for the PCR. The table came from immunoSEQ multiplex PCR; TCRdb's copy has only in-frame clones and leaves some out. This table holds 110,000 or so clones, roughly 72% found once. The sequence came from a woman aged 40 to 50 in good health and CMV-seropositive. V usage is TRBV29-1 and J usage is TRBJ1-2, with 7 nucleotides matching TRBD1. Input material: PBMCs. CDR3 DNA: TGCAGCGTAATTATGCATTCCGACAGGGTAAATGGCTACACCTTC. Residues: CSVIMHSDRVNGYTF.